The 16 T cell receptor beta chains reported below all come from one sample, sequenced in a study of T cells and copy number aberrations in small-cell lung cancer listed by TCRdb under 2021. The method was the immunoSEQ multiplex PCR assay. TCRdb limited this immuneACCESS table to in-frame rearrangements with V and J called. A share of clones is missing; checked studies link under half to unresolved V genes, and the rest is unexplained. Within this sample are roughly 6,800 clones, with around four fifths of them counted one time only. The top ten constitute around 4.5% of the sample. The sequencing input was normal tissue next to the tumor. The receptors stem from a woman between 50 and 59 years old with small cell lung cancer.

This sequence joins TRBV7-9 and TRBJ1-2, with D uncertain. CDR3 length: 12 amino acids. Trimming stripped 5 bases from V and 1 base from J, with 5 bases between. CDR1 SEHNR and CDR2 FQNEAQ come from the germline V gene (reference sequence). CDR3 coding DNA: TGTGCCAGCAGCGGAAATAACTATGGCTACACCTTC. Protein sequence: CASSGNNYGYTF.

The chain combines TRBV11-3 with TRBJ2-7, with TRBD2 identical over 11 bases. The CDR3 spans 14 residues. The junction had 2 bases not matched to a gene; V was cut back by 4 bases and J by 3 bases. CDR1 is SGHNT, CDR2 YENEEA, per germline. CDR3: CASSSGLAVYEQYF. The CDR3 coding sequence is TGTGCCAGCAGCTCGGGACTAGCGGTCTACGAGCAGTACTTC.

Note on this clone: One end of the junction is discordant with germline, which a read error may explain. CDR3 in amino acids: CASSLVKGSYEQHF. The CDR3 nucleotides read TGTGCCAGCAGCTTAGTGAAGGGCTCCTACGAGCAGCACTTC. The chain uses TRBV11-1 and TRBJ2-7; D unclear. CDR1 SGHAT and CDR2 FQDESV come from the germline V gene (reference sequence). The CDR3 loop spans 14 amino acids.

In regard to this clone: Its ends do not fully match the called genes, so a read error is possible. The gene calls are TRBV28 and TRBJ2-2; TRBD2 matches at 9 bases. Germline values: CDR1 MDHEN, CDR2 SYDVKM. CDR3 size: 18 residues. In DNA, the CDR3 is TGTGTCAGCTTACGGTCGCGAAATAGCGGGAGCTTTAGAGGGGAGCTGTTTTTT. As protein: CVSLRSRNSGSFRGELFF.

The chain combines TRBV5-1 with TRBJ1-2; 7 nucleotides align to TRBD1. Germline loops: CDR1 SGHRS, CDR2 YFSETQ. The junction had 13 bases not matched to a gene; V was cut back by 4 bases and J by 4 bases. This CDR3 region has 16 residues. Here the CDR3 reads CASSSITGTDLYGYTF. CDR3 nucleotides: TGCGCCAGCAGCAGCATAACCGGGACAGACCTCTATGGCTACACCTTC.

This chain links TRBV11-2 with TRBJ2-3; no clear D gene. CDR1 SGHAT and CDR2 FQNNGV come from the germline V gene. The CDR3 totals 14 residues. With 0 bases removed from V and 0 bases from J, the gap between germline ends came to 4 bases. CDR3 DNA sequence: TGTGCCAGCAGCTTAGAATCTAGCACAGATACGCAGTATTTT. It specifies CASSLESSTDTQYF.

The chain uses TRBV27 and TRBJ1-1; tentatively, D is TRBD1 (5 bases). The CDR3 totals 15 residues. Germline V gives CDR1 MNHEY, CDR2 SMNVEV (reference sequence). V was pared by 6 bases and J by 4 bases, with 18 bases between. The CDR3 DNA follows: TGTGCCAGCAGGTCCGAGGGCTTTAGGGGCACTGAAGCTTTCTTT. Translating gives CASRSEGFRGTEAFF.

The chain employs TRBV7-2 and TRBJ2-5; a possible D gene is TRBD2 (6 bases). V shed 2 bases and J shed 1 base, with 14 bases lying between them. The CDR3 has 16 residues. CDR1 and CDR2 (germline): SGHTA, FQGNSA. CDR3 sequence: CASSLNPPGAQETQYF. CDR3 bases: TGTGCCAGCAGCTTAAACCCTCCGGGAGCCCAAGAGACCCAGTACTTC.

The V call is TRBV5-1, the J call TRBJ2-7; TRBD1 matches 7 bases. This CDR3 spans 14 amino acids. Germline V lookup: CDR1 SGHRS, CDR2 YFSETQ. Trimming took 0 bases from V and 5 from J; bases not matched to a gene: 5. The CDR3 DNA sequence: TGCGCCAGCAGCTTGGATAGGGGGCGGGACGAGCAGTACTTC. Protein sequence: CASSLDRGRDEQYF.

This clone has just one count. The DNA for the CDR3 is TGTGCCAGAACCCAGCAGGGCAGCACCATATATTTT. Its protein is CARTQQGSTIYF. This chain uses TRBV27 with TRBJ1-3; perhaps TRBD1 as D (5 bases). Trimming removed 9 bases from V and 9 bases from J, with 15 bases in between. CDR1 and CDR2 (germline): MNHEY, SMNVEV (reference sequence). The CDR3 covers 12 residues.

The chain joins TRBV29-1 to TRBJ2-5; 9 nucleotides align to TRBD1. The V and J ends lost 4 bases and 5 bases, in that order; junction bases with no gene match: 5. The CDR3 contains 13 residues. Per germline, CDR1 SQVTM and CDR2 ANQGSEA. The CDR3 spells CSVGQGGRETQYF. The CDR3 DNA sequence: TGCAGCGTTGGACAGGGGGGGAGGGAGACCCAGTACTTC.

This chain connects TRBV12-5 to TRBJ2-1, with 10 bases aligning to TRBD2. Trimming at V came to 5 bases and at J to 7 bases, leaving 5 bases not matched to a gene. CDR1 LGHNT and CDR2 FRNRAP come from the germline V gene. This CDR3 is built from 14 residues. CDR3 in DNA: TGTGCTAGTGGTGAGCGGGAGGGCCAGAATGAGCAGTTCTTC. This translates into CASGEREGQNEQFF.

The chain employs TRBV18 and TRBJ2-1, with D possibly being TRBD2 (6 bases). Germline CDR1 is KGHSH and CDR2 is LQKENI. The V and J ends lost 1 base and 6 bases respectively, with 10 bases between them. The CDR3 consists of 14 residues. CDR3 in DNA: TGTGCCAGCTCACCACGGGACTTACGCAATGAGCAGTTCTTC. Its protein is CASSPRDLRNEQFF.

V is TRBV4-1 and J is TRBJ2-1, with D perhaps matching TRBD2 (6 bases). V was trimmed by 4 bases and J by 6 bases, leaving 19 bases between them. CDR3 length: 16 amino acids. CDR1 and CDR2 from the germline V gene are MGHRA and YSYEKL. The CDR3 nucleotides read TGCGCCAGCAGCCCGGACGCGGGACGCTATGGCAATGAGCAGTTCTTC. Residues: CASSPDAGRYGNEQFF.

The V and J genes are TRBV11-2 and TRBJ2-7; 7 nucleotides align to TRBD2. This CDR3 has 14 amino acids. Germline V gene data show CDR1 as SGHAT and CDR2 as FQNNGV. Trimming took 2 bases from V and 5 from J; bases not matched to a gene: 6. The CDR3 coding sequence is TGTGCCAGCAGCTTAAGCCCCACTAGCGACGAGCAGTACTTC. Translated: CASSLSPTSDEQYF. The full variable domain, completed using reference TRBV11-2 and TRBJ2-7, is EAGVAQSPRYKIIEKRQSVAFWCNPISGHATLYWYQQILGQGPKLLIQFQNNGVVDDSQLPKDRFSAERLKGVDSTLKIQPAKLEDSAVYLCASSLSPTSDEQYFGPGTRLTVT.

This clone has only one observation. The chain combines TRBV12-5 with TRBJ2-2; perhaps TRBD2 as D (6 bases). Germline CDR1 reads LGHNT; CDR2 reads FRNRAP. Trimming took off 6 bases at V and 1 base at J, with 15 bases between the two ends. The CDR3 contains 16 residues. The CDR3 DNA follows: TGTGCTAGTGGCTCCCCCAGCGGGCGGAACACCGGGGAGCTGTTTTTT. This sequence encodes CASGSPSGRNTGELFF. Looking up the rest from reference TRBV12-5 and TRBJ2-2 gives the full variable domain: DARVTQTPRHKVTEMGQEVTMRCQPILGHNTVFWYRQTMMQGLELLAYFRNRAPLDDSGMPKDRFSAEMPDATLATLKIQPSEPRDSAVYFCASGSPSGRNTGELFFGEGSRLTVL.